The subject of this entry is one TCR beta chain. The target antigen is unknown. The sample comes from a study of Graves' ophthalmopathy and Graves' hyperthyroidism. Study-wide results and limits: Detection in blood was also observed for most expanded thyroid clonotypes above 0.001 frequency.

TCR beta CDR3 regions were amplified from RNA transcripts. First-round RT-PCR with HTBI primers preceded a second-round multiplex PCR. TCRdb recomputed calls from the multiplex PCR reads with MiXCR, one row per CDR3 protein. The data show 650,000 to 900,000 distinct CDR3 sequences, approximately 40% seen once. The CDR3 runs to 14 residues. Germline CDR1 SEHNR, CDR2 FQNEAQ (reference sequence). Between the trimmed V and J ends, which lost 7 bases and 5 bases, there was a span of 17 bases. Among the exclusions were patients with other autoimmune diseases, uncontrolled infections, pregnancy or lactation.

Sequencing was carried out using peripheral blood. This sequence was found in an adult man with Graves' ophthalmopathy. The V and J genes are TRBV7-9 and TRBJ2-5, with no clear D. CDR3 nucleotides: TGTGCCAGCACGGCGTACGGGTTCGGGGAGACCCAGTACTTC. Translation: CASTAYGFGETQYF.